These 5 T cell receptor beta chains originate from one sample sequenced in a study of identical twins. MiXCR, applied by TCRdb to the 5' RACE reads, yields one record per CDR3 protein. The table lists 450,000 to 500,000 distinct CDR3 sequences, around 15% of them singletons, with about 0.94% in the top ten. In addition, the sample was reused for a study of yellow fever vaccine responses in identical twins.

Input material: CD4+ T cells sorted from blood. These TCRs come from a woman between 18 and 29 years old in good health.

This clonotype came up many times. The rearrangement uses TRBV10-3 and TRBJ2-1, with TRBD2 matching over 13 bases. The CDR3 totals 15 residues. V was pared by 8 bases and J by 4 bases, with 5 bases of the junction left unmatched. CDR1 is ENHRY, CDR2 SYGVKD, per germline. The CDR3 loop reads CAISGLAGIYNEQFF. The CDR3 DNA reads TGTGCCATCTCGGGACTAGCGGGGATATACAATGAGCAGTTCTTC.

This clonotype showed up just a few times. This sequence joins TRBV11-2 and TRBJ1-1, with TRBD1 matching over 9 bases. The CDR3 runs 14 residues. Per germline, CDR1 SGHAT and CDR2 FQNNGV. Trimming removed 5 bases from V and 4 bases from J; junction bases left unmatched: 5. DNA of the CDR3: TGTGCCAGCAGCCCCTGGACAGGGGCCACTGAAGCTTTCTTT. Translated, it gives CASSPWTGATEAFF.

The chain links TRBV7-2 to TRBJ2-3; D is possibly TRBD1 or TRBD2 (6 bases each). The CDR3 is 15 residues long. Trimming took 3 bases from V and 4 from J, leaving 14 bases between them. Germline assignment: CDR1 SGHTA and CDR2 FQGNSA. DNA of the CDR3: TGTGCCAGCAGCTTCCTAGAGGGGGGAGCAGATACGCAGTATTTT. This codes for CASSFLEGGADTQYF.

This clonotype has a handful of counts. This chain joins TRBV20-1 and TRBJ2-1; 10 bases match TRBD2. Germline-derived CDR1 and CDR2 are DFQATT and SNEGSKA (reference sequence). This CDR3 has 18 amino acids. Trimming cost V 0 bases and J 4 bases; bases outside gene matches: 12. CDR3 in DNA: TGCAGTGCTAGAGATCCCATCGCCGGACTAGCGGATTACAATGAGCAGTTCTTC. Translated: CSARDPIAGLADYNEQFF.

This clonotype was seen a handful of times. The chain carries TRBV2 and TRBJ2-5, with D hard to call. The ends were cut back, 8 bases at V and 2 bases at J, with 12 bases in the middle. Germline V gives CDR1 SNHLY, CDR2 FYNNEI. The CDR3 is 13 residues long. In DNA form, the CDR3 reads TGTGCCAGCGGCCGTGCAGAACAAGAGACCCAGTACTTC. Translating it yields CASGRAEQETQYF. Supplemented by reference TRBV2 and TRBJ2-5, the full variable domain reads EPEVTQTPSHQVTQMGQEVILRCVPISNHLYFYWYRQILGQKVEFLVSFYNNEISEKSEIFDDQFSVERPDGSNFTLKIRSTKLEDSAMYFCASGRAEQETQYFGPGTRLLVL.